These 27 T cell receptor beta chains share one sample of origin, sequenced in a study of glioma-infiltrating T cells. TCR alpha and beta CDR3 regions were amplified from RNA using iRepertoire nested multiplex PCR. TCRdb used MiXCR to reprocess the multiplex PCR reads, holding one entry per CDR3 protein. In the table there are some 93,000 distinct CDR3 sequences, roughly 40% of which are singletons. The sequenced sample was glioma tissue, nonneoplastic brain tissue, or PBMCs (not recorded which). These receptors were taken from a human donor with low-grade glioma or glioblastoma, undergoing nonglioma brain surgery, or in good health (not recorded which).

Of note for this clonotype: A junction boundary mismatches the germline segment, possibly from a read error. V usage is TRBV18 and J usage is TRBJ2-7; TRBD1 might be the D (6 bases). The length of the CDR3 is 12 residues. CDR1 is KGHSH and CDR2 is LQKENI in the germline V gene. The CDR3 region has the DNA TGCGCCAGCTCTACGAACAGGGTCGAGCAGAACTTC. Protein product: CASSTNRVEQNF. The full variable domain, with the rest looked up from reference TRBV18 and TRBJ2-7, is NAGVMQNPRHLVRRRGQEARLRCSPMKGHSHVYWYRQLPEEGLKFMVYLQKENIIDESGMPKERFSAEFPKEGPSILRIQQVVRGDSAAYFCASSTNRVEQNFGPGTRLTVT.

The chain has TRBV29-1 and TRBJ1-5; 8 nucleotides match TRBD1. This CDR3 contains 12 residues. Unmatched junction bases numbered 11, after V lost 7 bases and J lost 12 bases. The germline V gene has CDR1 SQVTM and CDR2 ANQGSEA. This CDR3 is CSARQGNRHQHF. The DNA of the CDR3 is TGCAGCGCCCGACAGGGGAATCGGCACCAGCATTTT.

This clonotype was seen many times. The chain combines TRBV20-1 with TRBJ2-5; 16 bases match TRBD2. V lost 6 bases, J lost 4 bases, and 14 bases stayed unmatched. CDR1 and CDR2 from the germline V gene are DFQATT and SNEGSKA (reference sequence). This CDR3 has 18 amino acids. The CDR3 region is CSARDSGTSGGVTETQYF. Here the CDR3 DNA reads TGCAGTGCCCGAGACTCCGGGACTAGCGGGGGGGTAACAGAGACCCAGTACTTC.

This clonotype appeared many times. The chain combines TRBV20-1 with TRBJ2-1, with TRBD2 matching over 10 bases. Trimming at V came to 6 bases and at J to 3 bases, leaving 8 bases not matched to a gene. The CDR3 totals 15 residues. The germline V gene has CDR1 DFQATT and CDR2 SNEGSKA (reference sequence). For the CDR3, the DNA is TGCAGTGCCCAAATAGCGGGAGGCCGCTACAATGAGCAGTTCTTC. Protein sequence: CSAQIAGGRYNEQFF.

This clonotype came up a few times. This may be a read error: a much more frequent sequence differs by one nucleotide. V usage is TRBV5-1 and J usage is TRBJ2-1; weak D call: TRBD2 (6 bases). Trimming took 1 base from V and 8 from J, leaving 19 bases between them. This CDR3 region has 16 residues. The germline CDR1 and CDR2 sequences are SGHRS and YFSETQ. The CDR3 coding sequence is TGCGCCAGCAGCTTGCAGGCGGGGACGCGATGGGATGAGCAGTTCTTC. Protein sequence: CASSLQAGTRWDEQFF.

Note on this clonotype: A junction end diverges from the germline sequence, so it may reflect a read error. V usage is TRBV11-3 and J usage is TRBJ2-1, with D possibly matching TRBD2 (6 bases). This CDR3 is 11 amino acids long. In germline, CDR1 is SGHNT, CDR2 YENEEA. Here the CDR3 DNA reads TGTGCCATTGGGGAGGTCTACGAGCAGCTCTTC. Its translation is CAIGEVYEQLF.

CDR3: CASSFRKGTGELFF. The CDR3 DNA reads TGTGCCAGCAGCTTTCGTAAGGGAACCGGGGAGCTGTTTTTT. V and J are TRBV13 and TRBJ2-2; no clear D gene. The germline gives CDR1 PRHDT, CDR2 FYEKMQ (reference sequence). The V and J ends lost 3 bases and 5 bases respectively, with 10 bases between them. This CDR3 has 14 amino acids.

Remarks on this clonotype: Just one base apart from a much larger clone, this may be a read error. The rearrangement uses TRBV5-1 and TRBJ1-1, with D possibly being TRBD1 (6 bases). CDR3 length: 15 residues. Per germline, CDR1 SGHRS and CDR2 YFSETQ. Trimming took 1 base from V and 6 from J, leaving 16 bases between them. The CDR3 loop reads CASSLLAGANPEAFF. The CDR3 DNA is TGCGCCAGCAGCTTGCTTGCAGGGGCAAACCCTGAAGCTTTCTTT.

Note on this clonotype: The conserved phenylalanine or tryptophan is not found at the CDR3 terminus, so this likely reflects a read error. The V call is TRBV29-1, the J call TRBJ2-3; 11 nucleotides line up with TRBD2. CDR3 size: 17 residues. J lost 3 bases, V lost 7 bases, and 15 bases had no gene match. Looked up from germline, CDR1 is SQVTM and CDR2 is ANQGSEA. CDR3 nucleotide sequence: TGCAGCGGGACCGGGACTAGCGGAGGTGGGAGGACAGATACGCAGTATTAT. This encodes CSGTGTSGGGRTDTQYY.

This clonotype was seen many times. V and J are TRBV19 and TRBJ2-7; 11 bases are shared with TRBD1. The CDR3 is made up of 17 amino acids. Losses at the gene ends were 6 bases for V and 7 bases for J; bases not matched to a gene: 17. Germline V gene sequence: CDR1 LNHDA, CDR2 SQIVND (reference sequence). The CDR3 nucleotides are TGTGCCAGTAGCGCATTGAAGCCGGGACAGGGGGGAACGGAGCAGTACTTC. Amino acids: CASSALKPGQGGTEQYF.

Concerning this clonotype: At one of its ends the junction is not consistent with the germline gene, which may arise from a read error. The genes are TRBV20-1 and TRBJ1-2; 8 bases line up with TRBD1. The CDR3 has 13 amino acids. Germline V gives CDR1 DFQATT, CDR2 SNEGSKA (reference sequence). The CDR3 nucleotides read TGCAGTGCTATTGGACAGGGCGACTATGGCTACACCTTT. It specifies CSAIGQGDYGYTF.

Concerning this clonotype itself: A clone one base away is much larger, so this may be a read error. The J gene is TRBJ2-5, the V gene TRBV7-9, with D possibly being TRBD1 or TRBD2 (6 bases each). The CDR3 is 22 residues long. The V end lost 6 bases, the J end lost 2 bases, and 37 bases lay between the germline ends. From germline, CDR1 is SEHNR and CDR2 FQNEAQ (reference sequence). CDR3 DNA: TGTGCCAGCAGACCCTACCCGGCTGCTTTCGGGGGATCGAGGGGGGAACAAGAGACCCAGTACTTC. Residues: CASRPYPAAFGGSRGEQETQYF.

This clonotype was recorded at least ten times. This chain's CDR3 is CASSPRYALNEQFF. The DNA of the CDR3 is TGTGCCAGCAGCCCCAGGTACGCCCTCAATGAGCAGTTCTTC. The gene calls are TRBV6-2 or TRBV6-3 and TRBJ2-1; D is unresolved. Germline V gene sequence: CDR1 MNHEY, CDR2 SVGEGT. CDR3 length equals 14 residues. Trimming took off 6 bases at V and 6 bases at J, with 15 bases between the two ends.

V usage is TRBV20-1 and J usage is TRBJ1-5; D unresolved. The CDR3 extends over 14 amino acids. Germline CDR1 DFQATT, CDR2 SNEGSKA (reference sequence). CDR3 sequence (DNA): TGCAGCGCAACCGACATGGACTTTTATCAGCCCCAGCATTTT. The encoded protein is CSATDMDFYQPQHF.

This clonotype was seen only a few times. A much more abundant neighbour one base away suggests this may be a read error. The CDR3 here is CSVEVSSYNERFF. As DNA, the CDR3 is TGCAGCGTTGAAGTAAGCTCCTACAATGAGCGGTTCTTC. This chain uses TRBV29-1 with TRBJ2-1; no reliable D call. This CDR3 comprises 13 residues. Germline V gene sequence: CDR1 SQVTM, CDR2 ANQGSEA.

This clonotype was counted ten times or more. V gene TRBV10-3 combines with J gene TRBJ2-5; no definite D call. The V gene lost 0 bases and the J gene lost 1 base, with 9 bases spanning the gap. The V gene's germline CDR1 is ENHRY and CDR2 SYGVKD. The CDR3 contains 15 residues. In DNA form, the CDR3 reads TGTGCCATCAGTGAGTCGGGTGCAGGCCAAGAGACCCAGTACTTC. This encodes CAISESGAGQETQYF.

In the case of this clonotype: A much larger clone lies one base from this, so it may be a read error. The chain employs TRBV11-2 and TRBJ2-7; weak D call: TRBD2 (5 bases). The germline gives CDR1 SGHAT, CDR2 FQNNGV. The CDR3 consists of 14 residues. The CDR3 coding sequence is TGTGACAGCGGAATTAAACGGATGCCCTACGAGCAGTACTTC. It translates to CDSGIKRMPYEQYF. The full variable domain, completed using reference TRBV11-2 and TRBJ2-7, is EAGVAQSPRYKIIEKRQSVAFWCNPISGHATLYWYQQILGQGPKLLIQFQNNGVVDDSQLPKDRFSAERLKGVDSTLKIQPAKLEDSAVYLCDSGIKRMPYEQYFGPGTRLTVT.

The rearrangement joins TRBV9 to TRBJ1-1; D unclear. Germline V gene sequence: CDR1 SGDLS, CDR2 YYNGEE. V was cut by 4 bases and J by 0 bases, with 10 bases left in between. The CDR3 has 14 amino acids. This CDR3 is CASSSPGLNTEAFF. The CDR3 DNA is TGTGCCAGCAGCTCCCCGGGTCTGAACACTGAAGCTTTCTTT.

This clonotype was seen repeatedly, ten times or more. This rearrangement joins TRBV18 to TRBJ2-1; no reliable D call. Germline values: CDR1 KGHSH, CDR2 LQKENI. CDR3 length equals 13 residues. Deletions cut 2 bases from V and 4 bases from J, with 6 bases between. The CDR3 DNA is TGTGCCAGCTCACCATACGGATACAATGAGCAGTTCTTC. As protein: CASSPYGYNEQFF.

Comment on this clonotype: Just one base apart from a much larger clone, this may be a read error. The CDR3 nucleotides are TGTGCCAGCAGCCTTCAGGGGGCAGAGGTCTATGGCTACACCTTC. Encoded protein: CASSLQGAEVYGYTF. V usage is TRBV5-6 and J usage is TRBJ1-2, with 8 bases fitting TRBD1. V trimming: 4 bases; J trimming: 4 bases; junction bases outside the gene matches: 9. There are 15 residues in the CDR3. The germline CDR1 and CDR2 sequences are SGHDT and YYEEEE.

This sequence joins TRBV28 and TRBJ2-3, with D unresolved. Germline V CDR1 and CDR2: MDHEN, SYDVKM. The V end lost 4 bases, the J end lost 10 bases, and 9 bases lay between the germline ends. This CDR3 is built from 11 residues. CDR3: CASSSSESQYF. As DNA, the CDR3 is TGTGCCAGCAGTTCGTCTGAGTCGCAGTATTTT.

This clonotype was observed at least ten times. This chain links TRBV10-3 with TRBJ1-1; D unresolved. The V and J ends lost 0 bases and 1 base respectively, with 6 bases between them. Looked up from germline, CDR1 is ENHRY and CDR2 is SYGVKD. This CDR3 is 14 amino acids long. In DNA form, the CDR3 reads TGTGCCATCAGTGAGTCGGGTTGGAACACTGAAGCTTTCTTT. Translated, it gives CAISESGWNTEAFF.

This clonotype was found many times. The rearrangement links TRBV4-2 to TRBJ2-7; the match to TRBD1 covers 8 bases. The CDR3 consists of 16 residues. Trimming took 2 bases from V and 0 from J; bases not matched to a gene: 6. The germline V gene has CDR1 LGHNA and CDR2 YNFKEQ. This chain's CDR3 is CASSQQTGDTSYEQYF. CDR3 sequence (DNA): TGTGCCAGCAGCCAACAGACAGGGGACACCTCCTACGAGCAGTACTTC.

This clonotype has at least ten counts. The gene calls are TRBV19 and TRBJ1-2; D gene uncertain. This CDR3 comprises 16 residues. The V gene's germline CDR1 is LNHDA and CDR2 SQIVND (reference sequence). Trimming stripped 3 bases from V and 8 bases from J, with 22 bases between. The CDR3 protein is CASSINSGLTIWGYTF. The DNA of the CDR3 is TGTGCCAGTAGTATCAACAGTGGGCTTACAATCTGGGGCTACACCTTC.

This clonotype was detected many times. The chain recombines TRBV18 with TRBJ1-6; D is uncertain. The CDR3 sequence is 14 residues long. V lost 2 bases and J lost 4, with 6 bases in between. The germline V gene has CDR1 KGHSH and CDR2 LQKENI. The CDR3 protein is CASSPAGYNSPLHF. CDR3 bases: TGTGCCAGCTCACCAGCAGGATATAATTCACCCCTCCACTTT.

A word on this clonotype: This could be a read error, since a much larger clone is one nucleotide away. The chain carries TRBV18 and TRBJ2-7; D unclear. The CDR3 loop spans 15 amino acids. Trimming removed 0 bases at V and 0 bases at J, with 9 bases between. The germline V gene has CDR1 KGHSH and CDR2 LQKENI. The CDR3 DNA is TGTGCCAGCTCACCACCGGTAGACGGCTCCTACGAGCAGTACTTC. Its translation: CASSPPVDGSYEQYF.

Details on this clonotype: No conserved phenylalanine or tryptophan ends this CDR3, so it is likely a read error. The DNA of the CDR3 is TGTGCCAGCAGTGATAGGATTGTGGGCTATGGCTACACCTCC. Translating it yields CASSDRIVGYGYTS. The V call is TRBV28, the J call TRBJ1-2, with D unresolved. V lost 5 bases, J lost 4 bases, and 14 bases lay in between. This CDR3 is 14 amino acids long. The germline V gene encodes CDR1 MDHEN and CDR2 SYDVKM.